This T cell receptor beta chain was recorded in a study of blood T cell repertoires in COVID-19. In the source study's methods: By means of reference gene primer amplification, nucleated cell counts were estimated. Profiling relied on immunoSEQ multiplex PCR, and the TCRdb table lists in-frame clones only, not all of them. Clone size and the V and J calls come from that table; the DNA yielded D and trimming. Of 60,000 to 75,000 clones in the sample, over 75% were seen once. This clone showed up just once. The junction does not match germline at one end; this may be a read error. This receptor was identified in a human donor in a cohort sampled during active COVID-19. The sequenced sample was peripheral blood.

In DNA form, the CDR3 reads TGTGCCAGCAGAGAAGCGACAGGGGGATTCACAGGGGGCTACACCTTC. This sequence encodes CASREATGGFTGGYTF. The chain uses TRBV2 and TRBJ1-2, with 9 bases that match TRBD1. Germline V CDR1 and CDR2: SNHLY, FYNNEI. The CDR3 is made up of 16 amino acids.